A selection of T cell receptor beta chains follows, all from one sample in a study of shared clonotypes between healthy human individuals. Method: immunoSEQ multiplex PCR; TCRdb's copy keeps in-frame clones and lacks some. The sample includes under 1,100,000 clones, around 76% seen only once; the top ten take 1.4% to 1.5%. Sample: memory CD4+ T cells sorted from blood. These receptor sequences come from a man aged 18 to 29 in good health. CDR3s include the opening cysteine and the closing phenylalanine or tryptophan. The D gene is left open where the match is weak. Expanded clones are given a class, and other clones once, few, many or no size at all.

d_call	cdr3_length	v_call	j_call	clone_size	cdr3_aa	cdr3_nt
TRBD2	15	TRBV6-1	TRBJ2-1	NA	CASSEAGGLQDEQFF	TGTGCCAGCAGTGAGGCGGGGGGCCTCCAGGATGAGCAGTTCTTC
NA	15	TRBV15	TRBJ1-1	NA	CATSRDHGGNTEAFF	TGTGCCACCAGCAGAGATCATGGGGGGAACACTGAAGCTTTCTTT
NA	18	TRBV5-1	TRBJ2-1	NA	CASTPEPGGGATYNEQFF	TGCGCCAGCACCCCTGAACCGGGTGGAGGGGCAACCTACAATGAGCAGTTCTTC
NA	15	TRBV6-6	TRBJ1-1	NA	CASSYKTAPNTEAFF	TGTGCCAGCAGTTACAAAACAGCGCCGAACACTGAAGCTTTCTTT
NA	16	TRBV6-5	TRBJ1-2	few	CASSYVRTGGGYGYTF	TGTGCCAGCAGTTACGTACGAACCGGGGGCGGGTATGGCTACACCTTC
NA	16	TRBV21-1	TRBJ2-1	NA	CASSKPGGSSYNEQFF	TGTGCCAGCAGCAAACCCGGGGGGAGCTCCTACAATGAGCAGTTCTTC
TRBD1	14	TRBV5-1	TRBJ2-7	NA	CASRSQGASYEQYF	TGCGCCAGCAGGTCACAGGGGGCCTCCTACGAGCAGTACTTC
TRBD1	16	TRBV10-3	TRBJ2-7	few	CAISATGTATPYEQYF	TGTGCCATCAGTGCCACCGGGACAGCAACTCCCTACGAGCAGTACTTC
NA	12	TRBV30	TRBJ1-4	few	CAWSPQIGEVFF	TGTGCCTGGAGTCCACAAATCGGAGAGGTGTTTTTT
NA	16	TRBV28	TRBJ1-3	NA	CASSSPSRGEGNTIYF	TGTGCCAGCAGTTCACCCTCGAGAGGGGAGGGAAACACCATATATTTT
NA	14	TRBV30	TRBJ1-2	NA	CAWRGRSGFGGYTF	TGTGCCTGGAGGGGCAGGAGCGGATTCGGGGGCTACACCTTC
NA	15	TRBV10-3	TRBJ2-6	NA	CAISESKVGANVLTF	TGTGCCATCAGTGAGTCGAAGGTTGGGGCCAACGTCCTGACTTTC
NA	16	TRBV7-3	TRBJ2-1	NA	CASSLTAGGIGNEQFF	TGTGCCAGCAGCTTAACAGCAGGGGGGATTGGAAATGAGCAGTTCTTC
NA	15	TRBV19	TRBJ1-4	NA	CASSRREAGNEKLFF	TGTGCCAGTAGTCGAAGGGAGGCGGGTAATGAAAAACTGTTTTTT
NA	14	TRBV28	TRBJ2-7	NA	CASSLDGSSYEQYF	TGTGCCAGCAGTCTAGACGGTAGCTCCTACGAGCAGTACTTC
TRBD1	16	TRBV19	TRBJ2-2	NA	CASSPRQGKRAGELFF	TGTGCCAGTAGTCCGCGACAGGGAAAGAGGGCCGGGGAGCTGTTTTTT
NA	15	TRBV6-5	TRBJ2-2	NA	CASSPPGTLTGELFF	TGTGCCAGCAGCCCTCCCGGGACTTTGACCGGGGAGCTGTTTTTT
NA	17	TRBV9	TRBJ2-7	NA	CASSRTEGRAFSYEQYF	TGTGCCAGCAGCCGAACAGAGGGCAGGGCCTTCTCCTACGAGCAGTACTTC
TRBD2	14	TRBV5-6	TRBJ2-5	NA	CASSWGLAEETQYF	TGTGCCAGCAGCTGGGGACTAGCGGAAGAGACCCAGTACTTC
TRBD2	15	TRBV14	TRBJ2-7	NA	CASSKTSGGASEQYF	TGTGCCAGCAGCAAGACTAGCGGGGGGGCAAGCGAGCAGTACTTC
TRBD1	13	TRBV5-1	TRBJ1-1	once	CASSEHRGFEAFF	TGCGCCAGCAGCGAACACAGGGGATTTGAAGCTTTCTTT
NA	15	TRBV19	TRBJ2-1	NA	CASSPRELPYNEQFF	TGTGCCAGTAGTCCAAGGGAGTTGCCCTACAATGAGCAGTTCTTC
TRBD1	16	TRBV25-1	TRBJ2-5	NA	CASSELGTGERETQYF	TGTGCCAGCAGTGAGCTTGGGACAGGTGAACGGGAGACCCAGTACTTC
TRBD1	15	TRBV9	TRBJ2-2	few	CASSAPGQGFRELFF	TGTGCCAGCAGCGCACCGGGACAGGGGTTCCGGGAGCTGTTTTTT
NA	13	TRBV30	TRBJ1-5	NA	CAWSRDSNQPQHF	TGTGCCTGGAGCCGGGACAGCAATCAGCCCCAGCATTTT
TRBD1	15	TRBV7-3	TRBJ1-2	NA	CASSLRNEGALGYTF	TGTGCCAGCAGCTTAAGAAACGAGGGGGCGCTGGGCTACACCTTC
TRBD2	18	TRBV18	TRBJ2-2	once	CASSPLSGTSASVGELFF	TGTGCCAGCTCACCTTTGTCCGGGACTAGTGCGTCGGTCGGGGAGCTGTTTTTT
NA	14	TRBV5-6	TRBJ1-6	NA	CASSPGDNNSPLHF	TGTGCCAGCAGCCCTGGTGACAACAATTCACCCCTCCACTTT
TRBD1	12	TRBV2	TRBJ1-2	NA	CARNRGPYGYTF	TGTGCCAGAAACAGGGGGCCCTATGGCTACACCTTC
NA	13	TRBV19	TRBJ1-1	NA	CASSSSGMTEAFF	TGTGCCAGTAGTAGTTCTGGCATGACTGAAGCTTTCTTT
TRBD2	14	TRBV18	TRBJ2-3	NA	CASSALAGTDTQYF	TGTGCCAGTTCAGCACTAGCGGGCACAGATACGCAGTATTTT
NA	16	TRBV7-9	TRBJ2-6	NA	CASSPTSNSGANVLTF	TGTGCCAGCAGCCCTACTAGCAACTCTGGGGCCAACGTCCTGACTTTC
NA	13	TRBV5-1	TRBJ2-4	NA	CASSLALYDIQYF	TGCGCCAGCAGCTTGGCCCTTTACGACATTCAGTACTTC
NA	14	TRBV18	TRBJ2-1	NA	CASSPGVAANEQFF	TGTGCCAGCTCACCAGGAGTAGCGGCCAATGAGCAGTTCTTC
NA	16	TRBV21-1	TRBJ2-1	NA	CASSRGDGRALNEQFF	TGTGCCAGCAGCCGGGGTGACGGGAGGGCCCTCAATGAGCAGTTCTTC
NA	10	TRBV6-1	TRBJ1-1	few	CASKLHEAFF	TGTGCCAGCAAACTCCATGAAGCTTTCTTT
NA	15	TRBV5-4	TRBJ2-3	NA	CASSPNRVETDTQYF	TGTGCCAGCAGCCCTAACAGGGTGGAGACAGATACGCAGTATTTT
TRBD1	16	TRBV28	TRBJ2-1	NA	CASSSTGTGNYNEQFF	TGTGCCAGCAGTAGTACCGGGACAGGAAACTACAATGAGCAGTTCTTC
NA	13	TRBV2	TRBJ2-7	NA	CASSEIGGSEQYF	TGTGCCAGCAGTGAAATTGGGGGAAGCGAGCAGTACTTC
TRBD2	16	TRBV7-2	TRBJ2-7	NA	CASSLLAGGSSYEQYF	TGTGCCAGCAGCCTATTAGCGGGGGGTAGCTCCTACGAGCAGTACTTC
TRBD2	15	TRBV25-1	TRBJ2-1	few	CASSSSGTRINEQFF	TGTGCCAGCAGCTCCTCCGGGACTAGAATCAATGAGCAGTTCTTC